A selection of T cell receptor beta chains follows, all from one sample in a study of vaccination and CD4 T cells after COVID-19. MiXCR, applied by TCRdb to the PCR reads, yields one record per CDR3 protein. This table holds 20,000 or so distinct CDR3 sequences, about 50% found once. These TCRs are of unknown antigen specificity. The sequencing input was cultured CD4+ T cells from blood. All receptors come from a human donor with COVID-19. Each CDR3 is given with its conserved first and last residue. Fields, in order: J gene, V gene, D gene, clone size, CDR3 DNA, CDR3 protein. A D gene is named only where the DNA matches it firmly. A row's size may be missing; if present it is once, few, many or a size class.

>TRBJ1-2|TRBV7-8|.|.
TGTGCCAGCAGCTTAATCCAGGGAGGGGATGGCTACACCTTC
CASSLIQGGDGYTF
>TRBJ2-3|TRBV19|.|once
TGTGCCAGTAGTTTCAGGGGCACAGATACGCAGTATTTT
CASSFRGTDTQYF
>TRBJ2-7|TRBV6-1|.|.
TGTGCCAGCGGAATACAGGGATCTTCTTACGAGCAGTACTTC
CASGIQGSSYEQYF
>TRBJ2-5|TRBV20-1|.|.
TGCAGTGCTAGTGGGGGGTCTCAAGAGACCCAGTACTTC
CSASGGSQETQYF
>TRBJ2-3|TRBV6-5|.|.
TGTGCCAGCAGTTATGGGGGCAGGGAGAGCACAGATACGCAGTATTTT
CASSYGGRESTDTQYF
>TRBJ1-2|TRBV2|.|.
TGTGCCAGCAGCCTTATGACCGAGAACTATGGCTACACCTTC
CASSLMTENYGYTF
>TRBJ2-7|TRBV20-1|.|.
TGCAGTGCTAGAGATCGTACACGGACTTCCTACGAGCAGTACTTC
CSARDRTRTSYEQYF
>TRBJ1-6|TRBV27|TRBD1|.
TGTGCCAGCAGTTTATCGGGGGACAGGGGGTGGAATTCACCCCTCCACTTT
CASSLSGDRGWNSPLHF
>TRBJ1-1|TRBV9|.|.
TGTGCCAGCAGCCCTCCCGGACAGCTTGAAGCTTTCTTT
CASSPPGQLEAFF
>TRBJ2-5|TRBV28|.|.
TGTGCCAGCTCCAGCTTCCAAGAGACCCAGTACTTC
CASSSFQETQYF
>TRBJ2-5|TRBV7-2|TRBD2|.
TGTGCCAGCAGCGAACGACTAGCGGGGGACCGTACTAAGTACTTC
CASSERLAGDRTKYF
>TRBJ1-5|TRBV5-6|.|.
TGTGCCAGCAGCTTGGTTGGTGCATCCAATCAGCCCCAGCATTTT
CASSLVGASNQPQHF
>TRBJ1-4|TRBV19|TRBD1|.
TGTGTCAGTAAGATGGAGGCAGGGGGAAAACTGTTTTTT
CVSKMEAGGKLFF
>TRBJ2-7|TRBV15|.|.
TGTGCCACCGCATGGGGCCCCTACGAGCAGTACTTC
CATAWGPYEQYF
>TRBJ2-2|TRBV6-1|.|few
TGTGCCAGCAGGGAGGGGGCGAACACCGGGGAGCTGTTTTTT
CASREGANTGELFF
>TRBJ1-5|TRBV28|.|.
TGTGCCAGCAGTTTGGGGGGGGTTGGTCAGCCCCAGCATTTT
CASSLGGVGQPQHF
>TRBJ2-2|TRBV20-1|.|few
TGCAGTGCGCCCCCGGCAGGGAAGACCACCGGGGAGCTGTTTTTT
CSAPPAGKTTGELFF
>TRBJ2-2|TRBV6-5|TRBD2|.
TGTGCCAGCAGTTCCATACTAGCGGGGGGATCGAACACCGGGGAGCTGTTTTTT
CASSSILAGGSNTGELFF
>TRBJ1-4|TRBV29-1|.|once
TGCAGCGTAGGGGGGTCTGCGACTAATGAAAAACTGTTTTTT
CSVGGSATNEKLFF
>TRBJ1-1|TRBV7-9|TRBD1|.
TGTGCCAGCAGCTTAGGGCTGGACAGGGACACTGAAGCTTTCTTT
CASSLGLDRDTEAFF
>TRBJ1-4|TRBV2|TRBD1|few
TGTGCCAGCAGTGAAAGGGGGACAGGGAACGAAAAACTGTTTTTT
CASSERGTGNEKLFF
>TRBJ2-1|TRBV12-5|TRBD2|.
TGTGCTAGTGGCGGGACTAGCGGGGCGTACAATGAGCAGTTCTTC
CASGGTSGAYNEQFF
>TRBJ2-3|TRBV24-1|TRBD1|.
TGTGCCACCAGTGTCGGGACAGGGTCAGGAGATACGCAGTATTTT
CATSVGTGSGDTQYF
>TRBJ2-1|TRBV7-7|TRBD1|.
TGTGCTAGCAGCTCCCGTCTTCGCGGACAGGGCACCTACAATGAGCAGTTCTTC
CASSSRLRGQGTYNEQFF
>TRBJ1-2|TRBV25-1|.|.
TGTGCCAGCAGGGGGCAGGGCCCTCTGCGTGGCTACACCTTC
CASRGQGPLRGYTF
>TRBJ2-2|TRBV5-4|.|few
TGTGCCAGCAGCTTAAGAATTGATGGGCCCGGGGAGCTGTTTTTT
CASSLRIDGPGELFF
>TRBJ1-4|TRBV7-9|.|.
TGTGCCAGCAGCTCAGGTTGGGGAGTTGAAAAACTGTTTTTT
CASSSGWGVEKLFF
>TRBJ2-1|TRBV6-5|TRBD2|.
TGTGCCAGCAGTTTGACTAGCGGGTACAATGAGCAGTTCTTC
CASSLTSGYNEQFF
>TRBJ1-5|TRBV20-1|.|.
TGCAGTGCTCCAGATGGGGACTTCCATAGCAATCAGCCCCAGCATTTT
CSAPDGDFHSNQPQHF
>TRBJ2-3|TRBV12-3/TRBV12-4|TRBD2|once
TGTGCCAGCAGTCACGGAGGGACTAGCCTGCAGTATTTT
CASSHGGTSLQYF
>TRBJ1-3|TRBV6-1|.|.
TGTGCCAGCAGCCTGGGGATGGGGTTCTCTGGAAACACCATATATTTT
CASSLGMGFSGNTIYF
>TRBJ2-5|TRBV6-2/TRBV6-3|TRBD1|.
TGTGCCAGCAGCACAGGGGCTGCGGTGAAAGAGACCCAGTACTTC
CASSTGAAVKETQYF
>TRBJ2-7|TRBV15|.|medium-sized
TGTGCCACCAGCAGAGGGCAGGTCTCCTACGAGCAGTACTTC
CATSRGQVSYEQYF
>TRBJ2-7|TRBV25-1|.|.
TGTGCCAGCAGGGTGGGGGTTTACGAGCAGTACTTC
CASRVGVYEQYF
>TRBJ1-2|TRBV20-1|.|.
TGCAGTGCTGCCGGGGCCCCTGGCTACACCTTC
CSAAGAPGYTF
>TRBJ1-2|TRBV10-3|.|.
TGTGCCACGCGGTCCGAGGGCGGAGGCTACACCTTC
CATRSEGGGYTF
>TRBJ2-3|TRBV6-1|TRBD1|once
TGTGCCAGCAGGAGGGACAGACGAAGCACAGATACGCAGTATTTT
CASRRDRRSTDTQYF
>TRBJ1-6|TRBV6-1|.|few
TGTGCCAGCAGTGAACAGGGCTTGACACCCCTCCACTTT
CASSEQGLTPLHF
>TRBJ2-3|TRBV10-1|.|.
TGCGCCAGCAGTGAGTCGGGGCGGCGGGGGCCCACAGATACGCAGTATTTT
CASSESGRRGPTDTQYF
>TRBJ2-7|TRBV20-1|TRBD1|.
TGCAGTGCCAGGGGGCATTCGGGCAGCGAGCAGTACTTC
CSARGHSGSEQYF
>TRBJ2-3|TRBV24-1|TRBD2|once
TGTGCCACCAGTGATCAGACTAGCGGGGAGGATACGCAGTATTTT
CATSDQTSGEDTQYF
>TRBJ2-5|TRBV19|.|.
TGTGCCAGTAGTCCAGGGGGGGGCCAAGAGACCCAGTACTTC
CASSPGGGQETQYF
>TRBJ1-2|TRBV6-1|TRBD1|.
TGTGCCAGCAGGAGGGGGAAAGGGGGCTTCAGCTATGGCTACACCTTC
CASRRGKGGFSYGYTF
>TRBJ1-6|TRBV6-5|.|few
TGTGCCAGCAGTTACTCTAGGCCCGAATTGAATTCACCCCTCCACTTT
CASSYSRPELNSPLHF
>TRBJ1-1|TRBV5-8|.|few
TGTGCCAGCAGCTTGGACGGGGGGGTCACTGAAGCTTTCTTT
CASSLDGGVTEAFF
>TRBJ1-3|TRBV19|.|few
TGTGCCAGTAGTGGCAGAGGACAGGGAAACACCATATATTTT
CASSGRGQGNTIYF
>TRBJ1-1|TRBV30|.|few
TGTGCCTGGAGCGGGCACCCAGACACTGAAGCTTTCTTT
CAWSGHPDTEAFF
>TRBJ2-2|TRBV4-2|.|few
TGTGCCAGCAGCCAAGTCGGATCTAGTGGCACCGGGGAGCTGTTTTTT
CASSQVGSSGTGELFF
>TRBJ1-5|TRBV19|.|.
TGTGCCAGTAGTATGGGCAACGGGATAAATCAGCCCCAGCATTTT
CASSMGNGINQPQHF
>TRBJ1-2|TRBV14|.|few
TGTGCCAGCAGCCAAGATGGGAGTCGAGGTTATGGCTACACCTTC
CASSQDGSRGYGYTF
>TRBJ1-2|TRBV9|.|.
TGTGCCAGCAGCGTAGAGTCAGGGCGTGGTGGCTACACCTTC
CASSVESGRGGYTF
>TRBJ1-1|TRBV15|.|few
TGTGCCACCAGCAGATCTAGGGGAAGGACTGAAGCTTTCTTT
CATSRSRGRTEAFF
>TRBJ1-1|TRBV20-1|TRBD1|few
TGCAGTGCCGTTGACAGGGTAGGCACTGAAGCTTTCTTT
CSAVDRVGTEAFF
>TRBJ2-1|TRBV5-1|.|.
TGCGCCAGCAGTAGGGACGCTTACAATGAGCAGTTCTTC
CASSRDAYNEQFF
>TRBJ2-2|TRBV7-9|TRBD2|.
TGTGCCAGCAGCTTAGGAGCGGGGGGGAACACCGGGGAGCTGTTTTTT
CASSLGAGGNTGELFF
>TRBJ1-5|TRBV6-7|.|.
TGTGCCAGCAGTGCGAAGGGGGAGGGGTATCAGCCCCAGCATTTT
CASSAKGEGYQPQHF
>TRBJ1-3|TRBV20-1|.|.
TGCAGTGCTAGAGAGCGGTCGGACTGGAACACCATATATTTT
CSARERSDWNTIYF